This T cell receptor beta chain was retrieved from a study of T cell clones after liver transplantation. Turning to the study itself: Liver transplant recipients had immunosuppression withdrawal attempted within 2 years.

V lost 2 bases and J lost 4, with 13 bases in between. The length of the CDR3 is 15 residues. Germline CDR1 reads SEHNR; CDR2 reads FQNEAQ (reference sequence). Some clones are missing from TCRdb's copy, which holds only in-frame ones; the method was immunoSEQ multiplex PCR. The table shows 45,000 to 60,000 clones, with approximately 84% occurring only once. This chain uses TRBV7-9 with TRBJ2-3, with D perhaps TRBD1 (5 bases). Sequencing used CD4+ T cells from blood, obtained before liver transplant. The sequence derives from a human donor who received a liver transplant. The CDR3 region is CASSLIRTSSDTQYF. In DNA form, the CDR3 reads TGTGCCAGCAGCTTAATCCGGACATCCTCAGATACGCAGTATTTT.